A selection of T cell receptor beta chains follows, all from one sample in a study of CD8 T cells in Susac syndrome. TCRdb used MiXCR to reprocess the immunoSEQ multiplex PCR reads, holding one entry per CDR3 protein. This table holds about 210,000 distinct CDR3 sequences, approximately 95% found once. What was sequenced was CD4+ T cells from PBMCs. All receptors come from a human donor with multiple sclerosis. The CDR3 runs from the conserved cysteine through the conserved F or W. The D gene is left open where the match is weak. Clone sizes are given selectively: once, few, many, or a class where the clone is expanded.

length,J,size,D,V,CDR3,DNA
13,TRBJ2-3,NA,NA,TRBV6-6,CASSAGWTDTQYF,TGTGCCAGCAGTGCGGGATGGACAGATACGCAGTATTTT
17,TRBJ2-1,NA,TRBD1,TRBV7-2,CASSLTRDRGPYNEQFF,TGTGCCAGCAGCTTGACCCGCGACAGGGGCCCCTACAATGAGCAGTTCTTC
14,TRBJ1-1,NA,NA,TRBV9,CASSVGLTNTEAFF,TGTGCCAGCAGCGTAGGACTGACGAACACTGAAGCTTTCTTT
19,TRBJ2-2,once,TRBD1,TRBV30,CAWISVGNWDRRNTGELFF,TGTGCCTGGATATCAGTAGGGAATTGGGACAGAAGGAACACCGGGGAGCTGTTTTTT
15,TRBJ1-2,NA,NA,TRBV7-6,CASSLDAGSGYGYTF,TGTGCCAGCAGCTTAGATGCAGGATCGGGCTATGGCTACACCTTC
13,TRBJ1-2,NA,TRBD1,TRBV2,CASSRQGINGYTF,TGTGCCAGCAGCCGACAGGGGATAAACGGCTACACCTTC
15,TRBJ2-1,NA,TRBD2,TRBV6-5,CASSSQTSGRREQFF,TGTGCCAGCAGTTCACAGACTAGCGGGAGAAGGGAGCAGTTCTTC
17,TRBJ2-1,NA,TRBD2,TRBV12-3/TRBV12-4,CASSSPLAAKAHNEQFF,TGTGCCAGCAGTTCCCCACTAGCGGCCAAGGCCCACAATGAGCAGTTCTTC
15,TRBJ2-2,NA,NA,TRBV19,CASSIETGNTGELFF,TGTGCCAGTAGTATAGAGACAGGGAACACCGGGGAGCTGTTTTTT
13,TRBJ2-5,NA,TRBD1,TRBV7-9,CASSSRGPETQYF,TGTGCCAGCAGTTCCAGGGGGCCAGAGACCCAGTACTTC
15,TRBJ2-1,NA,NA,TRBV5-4,CASSLMAGRYNEQFF,TGTGCCAGCAGCCTAATGGCAGGGAGATACAATGAGCAGTTCTTC
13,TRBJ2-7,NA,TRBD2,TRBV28,CASRTSGIYEQYF,TGTGCCAGCAGAACTAGCGGCATTTACGAGCAGTACTTC
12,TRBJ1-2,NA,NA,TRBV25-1,CASSDMDYGYTF,TGTGCCAGCAGTGACATGGACTATGGCTACACCTTC
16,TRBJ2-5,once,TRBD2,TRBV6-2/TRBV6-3,CASRPRTSGSSETQYF,TGTGCCAGCAGACCTAGGACTAGCGGGAGTTCAGAGACCCAGTACTTC
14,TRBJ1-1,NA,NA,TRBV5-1,CASSLETGTTEAFF,TGCGCCAGCAGCTTGGAGACCGGGACCACAGAAGCTTTCTTT
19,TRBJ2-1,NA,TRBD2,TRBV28,CASSLTSVASGISYNEQFF,TGTGCCAGCAGTTTAACCTCGGTGGCTAGCGGGATCTCCTACAATGAGCAGTTCTTC
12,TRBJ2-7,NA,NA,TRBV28,CASSSSVIEQYF,TGTGCCAGCAGTTCTAGCGTAATCGAGCAGTACTTC
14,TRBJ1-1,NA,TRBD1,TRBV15,CATGTGQLNTEAFF,TGTGCCACCGGAACGGGACAGTTGAACACTGAAGCTTTCTTT
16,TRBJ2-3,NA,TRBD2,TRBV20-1,CSARDLAGGSTDTQYF,TGCAGTGCTAGAGATTTAGCGGGAGGGAGCACAGATACGCAGTATTTT
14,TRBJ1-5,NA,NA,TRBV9,CASSRGGIDQPQHF,TGTGCCAGCAGCAGAGGGGGTATCGATCAGCCCCAGCATTTT
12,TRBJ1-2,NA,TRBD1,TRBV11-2,CASSMTGYGYTF,TGTGCCAGCAGCATGACAGGGTATGGCTACACCTTC
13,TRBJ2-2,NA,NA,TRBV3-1,CASSQKNTGELFF,TGTGCCAGCAGCCAAAAAAACACCGGGGAGCTGTTTTTT
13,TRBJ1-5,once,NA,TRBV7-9,CASSLAEDRPQHF,TGTGCCAGCAGCTTAGCCGAGGATCGGCCCCAGCATTTT
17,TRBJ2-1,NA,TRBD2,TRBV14,CASSINPGLAVSHEQFF,TGTGCCAGCAGCATCAATCCGGGACTAGCTGTATCCCATGAGCAGTTCTTC
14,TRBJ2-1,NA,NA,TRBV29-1,CSVVGPPLDNEQFF,TGCAGCGTTGTCGGACCCCCGCTCGACAATGAGCAGTTCTTC